This entry describes one TCR beta chain. A read error may explain this, as a much larger clone is one base away. Clones were read by immunoSEQ multiplex PCR, and TCRdb kept only the in-frame ones, dropping some. In the table there are about 51,000 clones, 65% to 85% of which are singletons. This specimen belongs to a study of OX40 agonist ivuxolimab in advanced cancers. Germline V CDR1 and CDR2: LNHDA, SQIVND (reference sequence). The CDR3 spans 13 residues. The input for sequencing was CD4+ or CD8+ T cells sorted from blood, taken in a trial of the OX40 agonist ivuxolimab. This TCR was sampled from an adult with an advanced solid tumor such as melanoma, head and neck, liver or kidney cancer. The chain combines TRBV19 with TRBJ1-2; D is ambiguous. The chain's CDR3 is CASSIGWTGGNTF. The DNA of the CDR3 is TGTGCCAGTAGTATTGGTTGGACCGGTGGCAACACCTTC.